This T cell receptor (beta chain) was captured by sequencing in a study of blood T cell repertoires in COVID-19. V lost 2 bases to trimming and J lost 5 bases, with 18 bases between them. Per germline, CDR1 GTSNPN and CDR2 SVGIG (reference sequence). The CDR3 is made up of 15 amino acids. Profiled with immunoSEQ multiplex PCR; TCRdb holds only in-frame clones, not every one. Altogether some 350,000 clones are present, approximately 84% being singletons, with the ten largest covering 2.5% to 3%. This TCR was recovered from a woman aged 25 to 39 who had recovered from COVID-19. This chain joins TRBV30 and TRBJ1-2; a possible D gene is TRBD1 (6 bases). The sequenced sample consisted of PBMCs or T cells enriched from blood (not recorded which). The CDR3 is CAWSPKDSRAYGYTF. Written as DNA, the CDR3 is TGTGCCTGGAGTCCGAAGGACAGCCGGGCGTATGGCTACACCTTC.